This T cell receptor beta chain was recorded in a study of shared clonotypes between healthy human individuals. Replicate sorted-subset PCRs were loaded with about 0.2 ug DNA, about 30,000 T cell genomes. Measured with immunoSEQ multiplex PCR; TCRdb has only the in-frame clones, and not every one. The sample yields about 2 million clones, around 95% seen once. Study-wide findings and caveats: Donor clonotype sharing was expected to depend on sequencing depth.

Splitting the CD4+ cells yielded a CD45RA+ naive subset and a CD45RA-negative memory subset. The CDR3 loop spans 13 amino acids. V lost 5 bases and J lost 5, with 10 bases in between. Germline V gives CDR1 SNHLY, CDR2 FYNNEI. With respect to this clone: Its target is not known.

V and J are TRBV2 and TRBJ2-1, with a possible D match to TRBD2 (5 bases). This TCR came from a man aged 18 to 29 in good health. The sample taken for sequencing was naive CD4+ T cells sorted from blood. Subset defined: CD45RA+ positively selected. This CDR3 is CASSKAGNNEQFF. The CDR3 nucleotides are TGTGCCAGCAGTAAGGCGGGCAACAATGAGCAGTTCTTC. The entire variable domain, with the rest obtained from reference TRBV2 and TRBJ2-1, is as follows: EPEVTQTPSHQVTQMGQEVILRCVPISNHLYFYWYRQILGQKVEFLVSFYNNEISEKSEIFDDQFSVERPDGSNFTLKIRSTKLEDSAMYFCASSKAGNNEQFFGPGTRLTVL.